This T cell receptor (beta chain) stems from a study of cytomegalovirus exposure and HLA in healthy donors. Study-wide results and limits: In an earlier analysis, most TCR beta V segments were productive about 87% or about 30% of the time.

Looked up from germline, CDR1 is SGHDT and CDR2 is YYEEEE. V shed 3 bases and J 6 bases; nucleotides not matched to a gene: 8. The CDR3 is made up of 14 amino acids. With respect to this clone: Its antigen remains unknown.

PCR employed 60 Vbeta and 13 Jbeta primers. Produced via immunoSEQ multiplex PCR; TCRdb's table is partial and in-frame only. The repertoire holds 200,000 or so clones, with around 86% as singletons. This chain links TRBV5-6 with TRBJ1-1; 7 nucleotides align to TRBD1. This clonotype was obtained from a woman aged 50 to 60 in good health and CMV-seropositive. Input material: PBMCs. The CDR3 sequence is CASSWGAGGPEAFF. In DNA form, the CDR3 reads TGTGCCAGCAGCTGGGGAGCAGGGGGGCCTGAAGCTTTCTTT.